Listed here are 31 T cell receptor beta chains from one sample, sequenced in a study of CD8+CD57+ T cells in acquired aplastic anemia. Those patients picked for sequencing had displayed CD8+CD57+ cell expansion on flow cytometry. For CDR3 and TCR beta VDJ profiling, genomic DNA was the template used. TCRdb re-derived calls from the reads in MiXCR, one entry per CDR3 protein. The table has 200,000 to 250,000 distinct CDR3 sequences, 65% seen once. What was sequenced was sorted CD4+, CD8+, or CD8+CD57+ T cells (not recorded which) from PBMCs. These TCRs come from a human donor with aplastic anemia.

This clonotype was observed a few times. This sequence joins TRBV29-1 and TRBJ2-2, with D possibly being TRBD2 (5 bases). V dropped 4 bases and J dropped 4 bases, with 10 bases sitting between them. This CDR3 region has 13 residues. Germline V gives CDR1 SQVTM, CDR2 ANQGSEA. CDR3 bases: TGCAGCGTTGGGATACTAGGCACCGGGGAGCTGTTTTTT. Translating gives CSVGILGTGELFF.

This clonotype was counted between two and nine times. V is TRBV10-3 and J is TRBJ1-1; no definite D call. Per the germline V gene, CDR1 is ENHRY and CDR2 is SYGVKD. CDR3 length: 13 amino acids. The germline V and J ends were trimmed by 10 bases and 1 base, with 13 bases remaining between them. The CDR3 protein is CATQRNQNTEAFF. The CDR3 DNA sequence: TGTGCCACCCAACGGAACCAGAACACTGAAGCTTTCTTT.

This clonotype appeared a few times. CDR3 in amino acids: CASSSPLDTAMYF. The CDR3 DNA reads as TGTGCCAGCAGTTCCCCTTTGGACACCGCGATGTACTTC. The chain couples TRBV7-2 to TRBJ2-5, with D tentatively TRBD1 (5 bases). This CDR3 region has 13 residues. CDR1 and CDR2 from the germline V gene are SGHTA and FQGNSA. V shed 6 bases and J shed 13 bases, with 21 bases lying between them. Full variable domain (rest looked up from reference TRBV7-2 and TRBJ2-5): GAGVSQSPSNKVTEKGKDVELRCDPISGHTALYWYRQSLGQGLEFLIYFQGNSAPDKSGLPSDRFSAERTGGSVSTLTIQRTQQEDSAVYLCASSSPLDTAMYFGPGTRLLVL.

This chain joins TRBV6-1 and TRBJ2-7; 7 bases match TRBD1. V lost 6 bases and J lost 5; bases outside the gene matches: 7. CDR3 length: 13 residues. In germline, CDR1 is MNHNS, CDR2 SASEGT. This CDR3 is CASSYRGTHEQYF. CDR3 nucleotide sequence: TGTGCCAGCAGCTACAGGGGTACCCACGAGCAGTACTTC.

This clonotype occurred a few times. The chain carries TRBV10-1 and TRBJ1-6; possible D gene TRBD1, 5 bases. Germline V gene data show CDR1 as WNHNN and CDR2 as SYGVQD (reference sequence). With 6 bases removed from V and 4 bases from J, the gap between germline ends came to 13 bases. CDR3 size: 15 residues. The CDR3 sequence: CASSFGGGYNSPLHF. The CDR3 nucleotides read TGCGCCAGCAGCTTTGGTGGGGGGTATAATTCACCCCTCCACTTT.

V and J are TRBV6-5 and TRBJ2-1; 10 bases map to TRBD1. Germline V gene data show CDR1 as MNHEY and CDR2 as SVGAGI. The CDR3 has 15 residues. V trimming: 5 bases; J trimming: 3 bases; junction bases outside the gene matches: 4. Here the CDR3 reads CASSGGQGVYNEQFF. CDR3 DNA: TGTGCCAGCAGTGGCGGACAGGGGGTCTACAATGAGCAGTTCTTC.

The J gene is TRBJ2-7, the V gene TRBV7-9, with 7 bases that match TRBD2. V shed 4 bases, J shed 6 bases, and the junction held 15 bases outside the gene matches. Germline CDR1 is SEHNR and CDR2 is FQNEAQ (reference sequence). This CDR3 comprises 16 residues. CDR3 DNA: TGTGCCAGCAGCTCTAGCCGGGGAGGGGACGTTCGCGAGCAGTACTTC. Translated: CASSSSRGGDVREQYF.

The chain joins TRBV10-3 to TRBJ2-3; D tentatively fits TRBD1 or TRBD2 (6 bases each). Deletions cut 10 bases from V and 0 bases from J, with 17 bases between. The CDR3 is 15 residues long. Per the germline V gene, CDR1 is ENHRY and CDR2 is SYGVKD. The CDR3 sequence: CATNRDFASTDTQYF. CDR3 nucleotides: TGTGCCACCAACAGGGACTTTGCTAGCACAGATACGCAGTATTTT.

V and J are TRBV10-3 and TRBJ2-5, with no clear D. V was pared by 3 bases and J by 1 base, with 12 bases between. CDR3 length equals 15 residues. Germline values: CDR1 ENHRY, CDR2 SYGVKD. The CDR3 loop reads CAISDTLSPQETQYF. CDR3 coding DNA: TGTGCCATCAGTGATACACTATCACCCCAAGAGACCCAGTACTTC.

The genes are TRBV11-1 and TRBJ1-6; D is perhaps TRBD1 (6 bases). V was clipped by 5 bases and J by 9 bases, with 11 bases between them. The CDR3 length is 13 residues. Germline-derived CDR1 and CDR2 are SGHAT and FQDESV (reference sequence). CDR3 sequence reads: CASSPRGGSPLHF. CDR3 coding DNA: TGTGCCAGCAGCCCCAGGGGAGGTTCACCCCTCCACTTT. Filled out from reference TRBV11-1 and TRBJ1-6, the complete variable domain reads EAEVAQSPRYKITEKSQAVAFWCDPISGHATLYWYRQILGQGPELLVQFQDESVVDDSQLPKDRFSAERLKGVDSTLKIQPAELGDSAMYLCASSPRGGSPLHFGNGTRLTVT.

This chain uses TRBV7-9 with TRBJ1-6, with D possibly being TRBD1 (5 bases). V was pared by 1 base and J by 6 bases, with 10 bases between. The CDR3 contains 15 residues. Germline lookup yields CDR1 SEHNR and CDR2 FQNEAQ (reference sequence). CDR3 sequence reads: CASSLDERGNSPLHF. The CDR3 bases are TGTGCCAGCAGCTTAGATGAAAGGGGTAATTCACCCCTCCACTTT.

The CDR3 coding sequence is TGCAGCGTTGAAGGGGGACTAGCGGTAAATGAGCAGTTCTTC. The encoded protein is CSVEGGLAVNEQFF. This chain links TRBV29-1 with TRBJ2-1; 11 bases are a match to TRBD2. Germline V gene lookup returns CDR1 SQVTM and CDR2 ANQGSEA. Losses at the gene ends were 1 base for V and 7 bases for J; bases not matched to a gene: 3. The CDR3 has 14 residues.

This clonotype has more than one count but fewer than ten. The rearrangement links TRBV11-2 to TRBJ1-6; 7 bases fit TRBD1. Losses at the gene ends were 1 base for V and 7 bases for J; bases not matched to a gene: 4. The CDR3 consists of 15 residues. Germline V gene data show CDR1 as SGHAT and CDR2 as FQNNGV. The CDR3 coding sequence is TGTGCCAGCAGCTTAGTGGGACAGCCCAATTCACCCCTCCACTTT. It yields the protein CASSLVGQPNSPLHF.

In nucleotides, the CDR3 is TGCAGCGGGGAGTGGGGGCGGGACACTGAAGCTTTCTTT. Amino acids: CSGEWGRDTEAFF. This chain uses TRBV29-1 with TRBJ1-1, with a possible D match to TRBD1 (6 bases). CDR3 length: 13 residues. V lost 7 bases and J lost 3, with 15 bases in between. Germline V gene lookup returns CDR1 SQVTM and CDR2 ANQGSEA.

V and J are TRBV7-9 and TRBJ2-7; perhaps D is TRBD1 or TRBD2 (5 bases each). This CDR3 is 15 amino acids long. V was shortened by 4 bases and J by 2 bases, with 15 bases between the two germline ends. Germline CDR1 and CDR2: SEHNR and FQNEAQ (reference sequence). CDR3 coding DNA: TGTGCCAGCAGCTCAACCGGGGCTTCTACCTACGAGCAGTACTTC. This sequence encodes CASSSTGASTYEQYF.

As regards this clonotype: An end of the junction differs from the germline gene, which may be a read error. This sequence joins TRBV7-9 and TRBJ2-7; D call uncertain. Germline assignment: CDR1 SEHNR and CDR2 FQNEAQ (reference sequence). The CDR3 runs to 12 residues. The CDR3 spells CANSLVRTEQYF. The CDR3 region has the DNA TGTGCCAACAGCTTAGTCAGGACGGAGCAGTACTTC.

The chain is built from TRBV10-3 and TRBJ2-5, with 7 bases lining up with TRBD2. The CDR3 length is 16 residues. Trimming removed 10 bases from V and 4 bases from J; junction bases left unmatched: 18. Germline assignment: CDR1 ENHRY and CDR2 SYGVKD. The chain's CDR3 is CASSVGFAGVGETQYF. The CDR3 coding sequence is TGTGCCAGCAGCGTAGGGTTCGCGGGAGTCGGAGAGACCCAGTACTTC.

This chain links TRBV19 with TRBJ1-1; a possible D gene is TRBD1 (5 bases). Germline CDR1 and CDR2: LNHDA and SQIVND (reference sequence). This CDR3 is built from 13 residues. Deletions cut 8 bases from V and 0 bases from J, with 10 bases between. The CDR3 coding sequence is TGTGCCAGTCAAGGACATATGAACACTGAAGCTTTCTTT. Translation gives CASQGHMNTEAFF.

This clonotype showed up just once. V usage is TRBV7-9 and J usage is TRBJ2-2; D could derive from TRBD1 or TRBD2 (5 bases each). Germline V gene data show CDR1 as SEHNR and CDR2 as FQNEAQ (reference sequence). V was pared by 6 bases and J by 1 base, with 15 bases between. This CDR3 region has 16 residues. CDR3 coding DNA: TGTGCCAGCAGACCGTCCGGGACGTTGAACACCGGGGAGCTGTTTTTT. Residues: CASRPSGTLNTGELFF.

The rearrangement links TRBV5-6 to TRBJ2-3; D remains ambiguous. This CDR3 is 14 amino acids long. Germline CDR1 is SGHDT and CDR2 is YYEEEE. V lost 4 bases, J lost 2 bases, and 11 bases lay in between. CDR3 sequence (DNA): TGTGCCAGCAGCCGGAGCCGTGACACAGATACGCAGTATTTT. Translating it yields CASSRSRDTDTQYF.

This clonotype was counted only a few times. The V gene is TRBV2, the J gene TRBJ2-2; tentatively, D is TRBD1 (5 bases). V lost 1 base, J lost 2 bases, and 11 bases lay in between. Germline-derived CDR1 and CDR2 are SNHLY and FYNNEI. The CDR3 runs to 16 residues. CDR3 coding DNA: TGTGCCAGCAGTGAAGGTCAGGGTACAAACACCGGGGAGCTGTTTTTT. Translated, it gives CASSEGQGTNTGELFF. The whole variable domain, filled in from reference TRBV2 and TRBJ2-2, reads EPEVTQTPSHQVTQMGQEVILRCVPISNHLYFYWYRQILGQKVEFLVSFYNNEISEKSEIFDDQFSVERPDGSNFTLKIRSTKLEDSAMYFCASSEGQGTNTGELFFGEGSRLTVL.

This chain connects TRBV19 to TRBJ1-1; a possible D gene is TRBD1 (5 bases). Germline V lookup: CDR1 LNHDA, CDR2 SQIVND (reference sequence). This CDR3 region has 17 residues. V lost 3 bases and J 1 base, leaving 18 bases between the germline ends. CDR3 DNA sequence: TGTGCCAGTAGTATCTTGGACAATTACTTACCGAACACTGAAGCTTTCTTT. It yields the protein CASSILDNYLPNTEAFF. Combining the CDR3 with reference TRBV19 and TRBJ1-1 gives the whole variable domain DGGITQSPKYLFRKEGQNVTLSCEQNLNHDAMYWYRQDPGQGLRLIYYSQIVNDFQKGDIAEGYSVSREKKESFPLTVTSAQKNPTAFYLCASSILDNYLPNTEAFFGQGTRLTVV.

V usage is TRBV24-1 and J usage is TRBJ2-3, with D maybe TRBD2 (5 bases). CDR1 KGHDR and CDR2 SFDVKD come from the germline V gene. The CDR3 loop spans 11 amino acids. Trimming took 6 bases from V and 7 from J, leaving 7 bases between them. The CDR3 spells CATSTGYTQYF. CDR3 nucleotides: TGTGCCACCAGTACGGGATATACGCAGTATTTT.

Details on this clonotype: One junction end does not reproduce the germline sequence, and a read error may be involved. In DNA form, the CDR3 reads TGTGCCAGCAGTTTCCCGGGACTTAGCCAAGGGACCCAGTACTTC. It encodes CASSFPGLSQGTQYF. This chain connects TRBV5-5 to TRBJ2-5, with a possible D match to TRBD2 (6 bases). There are 15 residues in the CDR3. Per the germline V gene, CDR1 is SGHKS and CDR2 is YYEKEE (reference sequence). Together with reference TRBV5-5 and TRBJ2-5, the CDR3 gives the full variable domain: DAGVTQSPTHLIKTRGQQVTLRCSPISGHKSVSWYQQVLGQGPQFIFQYYEKEERGRGNFPDRFSARQFPNYSSELNVNALLLGDSALYLCASSFPGLSQGTQYFGPGTRLLVL.

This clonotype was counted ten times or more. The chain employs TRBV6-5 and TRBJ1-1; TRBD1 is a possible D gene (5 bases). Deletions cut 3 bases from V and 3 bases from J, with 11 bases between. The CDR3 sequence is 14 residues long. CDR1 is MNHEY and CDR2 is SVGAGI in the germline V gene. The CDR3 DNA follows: TGTGCCAGCAGTTATGGGGCGGAGGACACTGAAGCTTTCTTT. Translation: CASSYGAEDTEAFF.

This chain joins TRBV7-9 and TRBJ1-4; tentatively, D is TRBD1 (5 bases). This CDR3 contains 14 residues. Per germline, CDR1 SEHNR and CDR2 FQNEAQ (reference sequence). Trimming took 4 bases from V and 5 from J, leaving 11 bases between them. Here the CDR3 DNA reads TGTGCCAGCAGCTCGGGACGGGGGAATGAAAAACTGTTTTTT. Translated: CASSSGRGNEKLFF.

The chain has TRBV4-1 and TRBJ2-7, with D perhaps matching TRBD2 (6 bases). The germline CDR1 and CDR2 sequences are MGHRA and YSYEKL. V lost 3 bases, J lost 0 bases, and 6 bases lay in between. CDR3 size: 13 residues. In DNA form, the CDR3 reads TGCGCCAGCAGCCAGCGGGGCTCCTACGAGCAGTACTTC. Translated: CASSQRGSYEQYF.

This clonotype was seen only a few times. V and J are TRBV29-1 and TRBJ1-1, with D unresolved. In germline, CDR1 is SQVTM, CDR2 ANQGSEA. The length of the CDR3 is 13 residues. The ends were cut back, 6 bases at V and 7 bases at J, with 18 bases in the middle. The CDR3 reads CSVQRPPRGEAFF. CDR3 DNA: TGCAGCGTCCAGAGACCCCCACGGGGTGAAGCTTTCTTT.

In nucleotides, the CDR3 is TGTGCCACCAGCAGCTCCGGGACAGTGGCCCTGGGGGAGCAGTACTTC. Protein product: CATSSSGTVALGEQYF. V usage is TRBV15 and J usage is TRBJ2-7; TRBD1 matches 7 bases. The CDR3 is made up of 16 amino acids. V lost 3 bases and J lost 7; bases outside the gene matches: 15. Germline V gives CDR1 LNHNV, CDR2 YYDKDF (reference sequence).

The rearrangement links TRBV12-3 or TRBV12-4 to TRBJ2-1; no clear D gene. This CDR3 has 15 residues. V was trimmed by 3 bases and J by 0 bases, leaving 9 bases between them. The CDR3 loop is CASSFGPSSYNEQFF. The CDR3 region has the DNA TGTGCCAGCAGTTTTGGCCCGAGCTCCTACAATGAGCAGTTCTTC.

The CDR3 spells CSVMRNTEAFF. The CDR3 nucleotides read TGCAGCGTTATGAGGAACACTGAAGCTTTCTTT. The chain links TRBV29-1 to TRBJ1-1; D is unresolved. Germline assignment: CDR1 SQVTM and CDR2 ANQGSEA. The CDR3 contains 11 residues. Trimming removed 5 bases at V and 1 base at J, with 5 bases between.